A selection of T cell receptor beta chains follows, all from one sample in a study of T cell responses to AZD1222 COVID-19 vaccine. The method was immunoSEQ multiplex PCR; TCRdb's version includes in-frame clones alone and lacks a portion of them. This sample has around 89,000 clones, with around 84% found just once. The source material was peripheral blood, sampled on day 0 of AZD1222 vaccination. The receptors come from an adult in good health. CDR3s include the opening cysteine and the closing phenylalanine or tryptophan. The order of the fields is V gene, J gene, D gene, clone size, CDR3 DNA, CDR3 protein. The D gene is left open where the match is weak. Only some rows state a clone size, as once, few, many or a class for expanded clones.

>TRBV16|TRBJ2-7|TRBD2|NA
TGTGCCAGCAGCCCTAGCACTAGCGGGAGTTGGGAGCAGTACTTC
CASSPSTSGSWEQYF
>TRBV6-4|TRBJ1-1|NA|NA
TGTGCCAGCACTGATGGTCGGGGGGGCACTGAAGCTTTCTTT
CASTDGRGGTEAFF
>TRBV10-2|TRBJ2-7|NA|NA
TGCGCCAGCATTCCCTCACTGCCACGGTCCGAGCAGTACTTC
CASIPSLPRSEQYF
>TRBV2|TRBJ1-4|TRBD1|NA
TGTGCCACTGACAGGGGGGCTAATTATGAAAAACTGTTTTTT
CATDRGANYEKLFF
>TRBV11-2|TRBJ2-4|TRBD1|NA
TGTGCCAGCAGCTTTGCAGGGGGCGGGAAAAACATTCAGTACTTC
CASSFAGGGKNIQYF
>TRBV7-7|TRBJ2-5|TRBD1|NA
TGTGCCAGCAGCTTAGCAGGGGGCGGCCAAGAGACCCAGTACTTC
CASSLAGGGQETQYF
>TRBV5-1|TRBJ2-7|TRBD1|NA
TGCGCCAGCAGCTTTCGGACAGGGGACTACGAGCAGTACTTC
CASSFRTGDYEQYF
>TRBV6-6|TRBJ1-4|NA|NA
TGTGCCAGCAGTCCCAGGGTGGAAAATGAAAAACTGTTTTTT
CASSPRVENEKLFF
>TRBV4-1|TRBJ1-4|NA|NA
TGCGCCAGCAGCCAATCCCCCTCAAGCCGTAATGAAAAACTGTTTTTT
CASSQSPSSRNEKLFF
>TRBV11-2|TRBJ2-3|NA|NA
TGTGCCAGCAGCCGCTTCCGGGACAAAGAGTGGAATACGCAGTATTTT
CASSRFRDKEWNTQYF
>TRBV10-3|TRBJ1-2|NA|once
TGTGCCATCAGGGAGACGCGGAGGAGATATGGCTACACCTTC
CAIRETRRRYGYTF
>TRBV5-8|TRBJ2-6|NA|NA
TGTGCCAGCAGCTCCTGGACAGTGAGCTCTGGGGCCAACGTCCTGACTTTC
CASSSWTVSSGANVLTF
>TRBV11-2|TRBJ1-6|TRBD1|NA
TGTGCCAGCAGCCGACAGGGAAATTCACCCCTCCACTTT
CASSRQGNSPLHF
>TRBV9|TRBJ1-2|NA|few
TGTGCCAGCAGCGTAGATCGCAGGAACTATGGCTACACCTTC
CASSVDRRNYGYTF
>TRBV5-1|TRBJ1-1|NA|few
TGCGCCAGCAGCTTGAGGGCAGAGGGGGATCTGGCTTTCTTT
CASSLRAEGDLAFF
>TRBV6-5|TRBJ2-7|NA|NA
TGTGCCAGCACGGGACACCCGAGCTCCTACGAGCAGTACTTC
CASTGHPSSYEQYF
>TRBV7-2|TRBJ2-7|TRBD1|few
TGTGCCAGCAGCTTAGGGGGGACAGGGGCCTACGAGCAGTACTTC
CASSLGGTGAYEQYF
>TRBV7-9|TRBJ1-3|NA|NA
TGTGCCAGCAGCTTAGCCCCCTCTGGAAACACCATATATTTT
CASSLAPSGNTIYF
>TRBV5-1|TRBJ2-5|TRBD2|NA
TGCGCCAGCAGCTTTGCCCAGCGGGGCCAAGAGACCCAGTACTTC
CASSFAQRGQETQYF
>TRBV7-8|TRBJ2-7|NA|NA
TGTGCCAGCAGCTTCAGTTGGGATTACGAGCAGTACTTC
CASSFSWDYEQYF
>TRBV15|TRBJ2-1|NA|NA
TGTGCCACCAGCAGCCTAGCTTACAATGAGCAGTTCTTC
CATSSLAYNEQFF
>TRBV6-1|TRBJ1-5|NA|few
TGTGCCAGCAGGGGGGCCGACGGGACCAATCAGCCCCAGCATTTT
CASRGADGTNQPQHF
>TRBV5-8|TRBJ1-1|NA|NA
TGTGCCAGCAGCTTGGAAGGGAACATGAACACTGAAGCTTTCTTT
CASSLEGNMNTEAFF